This TCR beta chain is from a study of T cell responses to AZD1222 COVID-19 vaccine. Study-level points and caveats: Clonal diversity was possibly underestimated, and the donors were mostly white British, with more females. Repertoire collection took place solely once the T cell response had peaked. Nearly half of spike-specific TCRs reportedly go after variant regions that carry no mutations.

Concerning this clone itself: Its antigen is not identified.

The CDR3 sequence is 15 residues long. Trimming took off 2 bases at V and 10 bases at J, with 18 bases between the two ends. Germline CDR1 reads MNHEY; CDR2 reads SVGAGI. This table comes from immunoSEQ multiplex PCR, and its TCRdb copy is limited to in-frame clones, with some not included. The sample data list around 140,000 clones. The chain employs TRBV6-5 and TRBJ2-1, with D perhaps TRBD1 (6 bases). This receptor was taken from an adult in good health. Specimen: peripheral blood. CDR3 bases: TGTGCCAGCAGTTACGACACTCACAGGGAAAGGGAGCAGTTCTTC. This sequence encodes CASSYDTHREREQFF.